Listed below are T cell receptor beta chains from one sample, sequenced in a study of cytomegalovirus exposure and HLA in healthy donors. Using immunoSEQ multiplex PCR, the repertoire was profiled, and TCRdb retains in-frame clones only, with some absent. Seen here are under 80,000 clones, approximately 67% observed once, and the top ten hold around 1.9%. Sequencing input: PBMCs. Source of these receptors: a woman in her 30s in good health and CMV-seronegative. Each CDR3 is given with its conserved first and last residue. D genes are given only for firm matches. Clone size is shown for a subset of rows, as once, few, many or a class of expanded clone.

CDR3aa: CASSSNLQGVYGYTF
CDR3nt: TGTGCCAGCAGCTCCAACCTACAGGGAGTTTATGGCTACACCTTC
v_gene: TRBV7-2
j_gene: TRBJ1-2
d_gene: -
abundance: -

CDR3aa: CASSDSYRDRGRNEQFF
CDR3nt: TGTGCCAGCAGTGACTCGTACCGGGACAGGGGGCGGAATGAGCAGTTCTTC
v_gene: TRBV6-4
j_gene: TRBJ2-1
d_gene: TRBD1
abundance: few

CDR3aa: CASSAPQGKVGPEAFF
CDR3nt: TGTGCCAGCAGCGCCCCACAGGGGAAGGTGGGCCCTGAAGCTTTCTTT
v_gene: TRBV7-6
j_gene: TRBJ1-1
d_gene: TRBD1
abundance: -

CDR3aa: CASSDGRPAYEQYF
CDR3nt: TGTGCCAGCAGTGATGGCAGGCCGGCCTACGAGCAGTACTTC
v_gene: TRBV6-1
j_gene: TRBJ2-7
d_gene: -
abundance: few

CDR3aa: CASSLMLRDTQYF
CDR3nt: TGCGCCAGCAGCTTGATGTTGAGGGATACGCAGTATTTT
v_gene: TRBV5-1
j_gene: TRBJ2-3
d_gene: -
abundance: few

CDR3aa: CASSRSTSGGAGEQYF
CDR3nt: TGTGCCAGCAGCAGATCGACTAGCGGGGGGGCTGGCGAGCAGTACTTC
v_gene: TRBV11-1
j_gene: TRBJ2-7
d_gene: TRBD2
abundance: -

CDR3aa: CASNLGGLSGNTIYF
CDR3nt: TGTGCCAGCAATCTAGGCGGATTGTCTGGAAACACCATATATTTT
v_gene: TRBV2
j_gene: TRBJ1-3
d_gene: -
abundance: -

CDR3aa: CASSPPFGGLSPGANVLTF
CDR3nt: TGTGCCAGCAGCCCCCCCTTCGGGGGACTCTCCCCTGGGGCCAACGTCCTGACTTTC
v_gene: TRBV7-9
j_gene: TRBJ2-6
d_gene: -
abundance: few

CDR3aa: CASSPTSPHQGAMNQPQHF
CDR3nt: TGTGCCAGCTCACCCACGTCCCCTCACCAGGGTGCCATGAATCAGCCCCAGCATTTT
v_gene: TRBV18
j_gene: TRBJ1-5
d_gene: -
abundance: few

CDR3aa: CASNLGGQQEKLFF
CDR3nt: TGTGCCAGCAACCTCGGGGGGCAGCAGGAAAAACTGTTTTTT
v_gene: TRBV5-3
j_gene: TRBJ1-4
d_gene: -
abundance: -

CDR3aa: CASSQAIGDRWGEKLFF
CDR3nt: TGTGCCAGCAGCCAAGCTATAGGGGACAGATGGGGGGAAAAACTGTTTTTT
v_gene: TRBV11-3
j_gene: TRBJ1-4
d_gene: TRBD1
abundance: few

CDR3aa: CASRAGTGGNQPQHF
CDR3nt: TGTGCCAGCAGGGCTGGGACTGGTGGAAATCAGCCCCAGCATTTT
v_gene: TRBV2
j_gene: TRBJ1-5
d_gene: -
abundance: -

CDR3aa: CASKHEQAYEQYF
CDR3nt: TGTGCTAGCAAGCATGAGCAGGCCTACGAGCAGTACTTC
v_gene: TRBV7-8
j_gene: TRBJ2-7
d_gene: -
abundance: few

CDR3aa: CASTLGLYGTEAFF
CDR3nt: TGCGCCAGCACCCTGGGACTCTACGGCACTGAAGCTTTCTTT
v_gene: TRBV5-1
j_gene: TRBJ1-1
d_gene: -
abundance: -

CDR3aa: CASSQGDYTEAFF
CDR3nt: TGCGCCAGCAGCCAAGGGGACTACACTGAAGCTTTCTTT
v_gene: TRBV4-1
j_gene: TRBJ1-1
d_gene: -
abundance: -

CDR3aa: CASSHRQEADEAFF
CDR3nt: TGTGCCAGCAGCCATCGACAGGAGGCGGATGAAGCTTTCTTT
v_gene: TRBV7-9
j_gene: TRBJ1-1
d_gene: -
abundance: -

CDR3aa: CASSPNPTDTQYF
CDR3nt: TGTGCCAGCAGCCCCAATCCCACAGATACGCAGTATTTT
v_gene: TRBV7-2
j_gene: TRBJ2-3
d_gene: -
abundance: -

CDR3aa: CASRDSGSNYEQYF
CDR3nt: TGTGCCAGCAGGGATTCAGGGTCAAACTACGAGCAGTACTTC
v_gene: TRBV7-9
j_gene: TRBJ2-7
d_gene: -
abundance: -

CDR3aa: CASSANGQGRGYTF
CDR3nt: TGTGCCAGCAGTGCCAATGGACAGGGCCGAGGCTACACCTTC
v_gene: TRBV25-1
j_gene: TRBJ1-2
d_gene: TRBD1
abundance: medium-sized

CDR3aa: CASRPDFLPYNEQFF
CDR3nt: TGTGCCAGCAGACCCGACTTCCTACCCTACAATGAGCAGTTCTTC
v_gene: TRBV5-4
j_gene: TRBJ2-1
d_gene: -
abundance: -

CDR3aa: CASSPGGEGNTIYF
CDR3nt: TGTGCCAGCAGTCCAGGGGGCGAGGGGAACACCATATATTTT
v_gene: TRBV6-1
j_gene: TRBJ1-3
d_gene: TRBD1
abundance: few

CDR3aa: CASSLRETGELFF
CDR3nt: TGCGCCAGCAGCTTGCGGGAAACCGGGGAGCTGTTTTTT
v_gene: TRBV5-1
j_gene: TRBJ2-2
d_gene: -
abundance: few

CDR3aa: CASSVGLGSTDTQYF
CDR3nt: TGTGCCAGCAGCGTAGGACTAGGGAGCACAGATACGCAGTATTTT
v_gene: TRBV9
j_gene: TRBJ2-3
d_gene: -
abundance: -

CDR3aa: CASSQDRGSNYGYTF
CDR3nt: TGTGCCAGCAGCCAAGATCGGGGTTCTAACTATGGCTACACCTTC
v_gene: TRBV14
j_gene: TRBJ1-2
d_gene: -
abundance: -

CDR3aa: CASSEQQGPSYEQYF
CDR3nt: TGTGCCAGTAGCGAGCAACAGGGACCCTCCTACGAGCAGTACTTC
v_gene: TRBV19
j_gene: TRBJ2-7
d_gene: -
abundance: -

CDR3aa: CASRRGGTETQYF
CDR3nt: TGTGCCAGCAGGAGGGGGGGGACAGAGACCCAGTACTTC
v_gene: TRBV6-1
j_gene: TRBJ2-5
d_gene: -
abundance: -

CDR3aa: CASSQGGTPYEQYF
CDR3nt: TGTGCCAGCAGTCAGGGGGGAACCCCCTACGAGCAGTACTTC
v_gene: TRBV28
j_gene: TRBJ2-7
d_gene: -
abundance: -

CDR3aa: CASSEARSGGGYTF
CDR3nt: TGTGCCAGCAGTGAAGCGCGGTCAGGGGGCGGCTACACCTTC
v_gene: TRBV2
j_gene: TRBJ1-2
d_gene: TRBD1
abundance: -

CDR3aa: CASSLGAVGTDTQYF
CDR3nt: TGTGCCAGCAGCCTGGGAGCGGTGGGCACAGATACGCAGTATTTT
v_gene: TRBV7-2
j_gene: TRBJ2-3
d_gene: -
abundance: -

CDR3aa: CASNRDRVNTEAFF
CDR3nt: TGTGCCAGCAACCGGGACAGGGTCAACACTGAAGCTTTCTTT
v_gene: TRBV6-1
j_gene: TRBJ1-1
d_gene: TRBD1
abundance: -

CDR3aa: CASSLEPPSLTGGNYGYTF
CDR3nt: TGTGCCAGCAGCTTAGAACCCCCATCTCTGACAGGGGGAAACTATGGCTACACCTTC
v_gene: TRBV7-3
j_gene: TRBJ1-2
d_gene: TRBD1
abundance: -

CDR3aa: CASAMEAEHNQPQHF
CDR3nt: TGTGCCAGCGCAATGGAGGCGGAGCACAATCAGCCCCAGCATTTT
v_gene: TRBV2
j_gene: TRBJ1-5
d_gene: -
abundance: -

CDR3aa: CASSEGVRGYGYTF
CDR3nt: TGTGCCAGCAGCGAAGGGGTCCGGGGGTATGGCTACACCTTC
v_gene: TRBV9
j_gene: TRBJ1-2
d_gene: -
abundance: -

CDR3aa: CASSQGRFNYGYTF
CDR3nt: TGTGCCAGCAGCCAGGGGCGGTTTAACTATGGCTACACCTTC
v_gene: TRBV28
j_gene: TRBJ1-2
d_gene: -
abundance: once

CDR3aa: CASSQTGTGGRQPQHF
CDR3nt: TGCGCCAGCAGCCAAACCGGGACAGGGGGACGTCAGCCCCAGCATTTT
v_gene: TRBV4-3
j_gene: TRBJ1-5
d_gene: TRBD1
abundance: -